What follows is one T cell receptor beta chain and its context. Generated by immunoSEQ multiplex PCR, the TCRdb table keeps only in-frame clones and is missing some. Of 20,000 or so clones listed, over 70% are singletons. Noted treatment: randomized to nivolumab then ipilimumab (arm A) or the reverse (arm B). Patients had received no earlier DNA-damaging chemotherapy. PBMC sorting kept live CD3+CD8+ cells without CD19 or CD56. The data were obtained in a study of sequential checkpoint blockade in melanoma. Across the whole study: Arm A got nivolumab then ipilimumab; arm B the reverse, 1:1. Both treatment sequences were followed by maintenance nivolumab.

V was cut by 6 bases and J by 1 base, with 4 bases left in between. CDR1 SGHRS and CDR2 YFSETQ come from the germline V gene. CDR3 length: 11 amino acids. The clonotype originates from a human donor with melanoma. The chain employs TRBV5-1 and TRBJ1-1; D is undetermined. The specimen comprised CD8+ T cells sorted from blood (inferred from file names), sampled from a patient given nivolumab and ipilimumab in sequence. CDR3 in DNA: TGCGCCAGCAACGGGAACACTGAAGCTTTCTTT. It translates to CASNGNTEAFF.